This TCR beta chain derives from a study of T cell responses to AZD1222 COVID-19 vaccine. Whole-study findings and limits: Reportedly, nearly half the spike-specific TCRs target unmutated variant regions.

Sequencing used immunoSEQ multiplex PCR; TCRdb keeps in-frame clones, though not all of them. The repertoire holds around 100,000 clones, with about 88% as singletons. Points on this clone: What it recognizes is unknown.

The V end lost 4 bases, the J end lost 2 bases, and 11 bases lay between the germline ends. Germline assignment: CDR1 SNHLY and CDR2 FYNNEI. This CDR3 region has 14 residues. Material: peripheral blood, obtained on day 0 of AZD1222 vaccination. The chain is built from TRBV2 and TRBJ1-1; D ambiguous. This TCR derives from an adult in good health. The DNA for the CDR3 is TGTGCCAGCAGTGTCACATATTACAACACTGAAGCTTTCTTT. Its protein product is CASSVTYYNTEAFF.